This paragraph covers one T cell receptor beta chain sequence. Per the original methods: By means of reference gene primer amplification, nucleated cell counts were estimated. The data were produced by immunoSEQ multiplex PCR, yet TCRdb's version contains in-frame clones alone and is incomplete. That table is the source of V, J and clone size, and D and trimming were worked out from the DNA. Here the sample spans 330,000 or so clones, approximately 90% being singletons. The data stem from a study of blood T cell repertoires in COVID-19. Study summary: Samples representing acute and convalescent COVID-19 were sourced from the United States, Italy and Spain. The cDNA or gDNA used as material had been derived from T cells, B-cell-depleted T cells, or PBMCs.

Germline V gives CDR1 SGHAT, CDR2 FQNNGV. The CDR3 consists of 12 residues. Trimming left V 5 bases short and J 3 bases short, with 8 bases between. Seattle's cohort entered during active infection and was followed longitudinally. Sequencing was performed on peripheral blood. This sequence was found in a woman aged 60 to 75 with COVID-19, enrolled during active disease. J is TRBJ2-7 and V is TRBV11-2; D is unclear. The CDR3 here is CASSPSLYEQYF. The CDR3 nucleotides are TGTGCCAGCAGCCCTTCTCTCTACGAGCAGTACTTC.